The source of this T cell receptor beta chain is a study of blood T cell repertoires in COVID-19 (dated by TCRdb to between 2020 and 2021). About the full investigation: Samples covering the acute and convalescent phases of COVID-19 were provided by collaborators in the United States, Italy and Spain. The repertoires were released in a freely available public database intended as a resource for research on the immune response to SARS-CoV-2. The sample metadata nearly always contained a de-identified subject ID, COVID-19 status, age in years and sex. The prospective study material was composed of cDNA or gDNA derived from T cells, B-cell-depleted T cells, or PBMCs. Samples came from the ongoing ImmuneRACE study (first 160 participants) plus 1,254 subjects from 6 global collaborators. Subjects who had been exposed to COVID-19, were actively infected with it, or had recovered from it provided the deeply sampled blood TCRbeta repertoires that made up the dataset. Where available, HLA class I and class II types were obtained from metadata supplied by the sample provider rather than from assay-based typing. What the authors observed across the whole study: The quantity of clinical and demographic metadata differed by source and by participant and was supplied without curation.

At one collaborating source in Seattle, patients were enrolled during active infection and were followed longitudinally through the course of disease. Collaborating institutions collected whole blood in K2EDTA tubes following their own protocols. For TCRbeta analysis, collaborators shipped samples in one of three forms: frozen whole blood, isolated PBMCs, or DNA extracted from either of those sample types. In regard to this clone: Its antigen specificity is not known. No base-level quality is on record; no much larger clone is a single base apart.

TCRbeta CDR3 regions were amplified from genomic DNA by means of the immunoSEQ Assay, a bias-controlled multiplex PCR. The study's processing was this. The number of nucleated cells in each sample was estimated by amplification of reference gene primers within the assay. To quantify the absolute abundance of each unique TCRbeta CDR3 rearrangement, sequence reads were collapsed and filtered. For each sample, productive Simpson clonality was calculated as the square root of Simpson's diversity index across productive rearrangements. TCRdb provides this immuneACCESS table in a form limited to in-frame rearrangements. Some clones are lacking; in checked studies, under half of them reflect an unresolved V gene, and why the rest are absent is not known. The V and J calls and clone size were taken over from that table, and D and trimming were inferred from the DNA. In this sample the table shows a few hundred thousand clones, more than 70% of which occur a single time. The ten most abundant clones make up over 10% of the sample.

CDR1 and CDR2 were assigned from the germline V gene (reference sequence) as DFQATT and SNEGSKA. V loses 0 bases, J loses 8 bases, and the germline ends lie 7 bases apart. Measured from the cysteine to the phenylalanine, the CDR3 is 11 residues long. CDR3 DNA only is kept here, 33 bases in frame from base 1. The sequence links TRBV20-1 to TRBJ1-2, with the D segment identity uncertain. The source material was peripheral blood. This TCR was sampled from a woman in her 50s with COVID-19, enrolled during active disease. The CDR3 reads CSAREAVGYTF. At the DNA level, the sequence is TGCAGTGCTAGAGAGGCTGTCGGCTACACCTTC.